This entry lists 25 T cell receptor beta chains sequenced from one sample in a study of shared clonotypes between healthy human individuals (dated by TCRdb to the early 2020s). Library creation used the immunoSEQ multiplex PCR assay. Held by TCRdb, this immuneACCESS table contains in-frame sequences only and omits some clones. Under half of the omission traces to an unresolved V gene where checked; the cause of the rest is unknown. The sample records under 1,100,000 clones, about 70% of which are singletons. About 1.5% of the sample is held by the ten biggest clonotypes. Sample: memory CD4+ T cells sorted from blood. This specimen's cell subset or site label, interpreted: CD45RA-negative fraction. The receptor source for this set is a man between 18 and 29 years old in good health.

V and J are TRBV30 and TRBJ2-7; D unresolved. Trimming took 3 bases from V and 4 from J, leaving 13 bases between them. Germline V CDR1 and CDR2: GTSNPN, SVGIG (reference sequence). This CDR3 has 13 residues. CDR3 protein: CAWRGPLIYEQYF. The CDR3 region has the DNA TGTGCCTGGAGGGGCCCTTTAATATACGAGCAGTACTTC.

The rearrangement links TRBV6-1 to TRBJ1-2, with D maybe TRBD1 (6 bases). The CDR3 length is 13 residues. In germline, CDR1 is MNHNS, CDR2 SASEGT. The V and J ends lost 8 bases and 8 bases respectively, with 18 bases between them. This CDR3 is CASGTTGNSGYTF. DNA of the CDR3: TGTGCCAGCGGAACAACAGGGAATTCAGGCTACACCTTC.

On this clone itself: This CDR3 is also generated by other DNA sequences in the sample. This chain uses TRBV28 with TRBJ2-1, with 7 nucleotides matching TRBD1. This CDR3 is built from 13 residues. CDR1 is MDHEN, CDR2 SYDVKM, per germline. The V segment lost 5 bases and the J segment 3 bases; nucleotides outside the gene matches: 1. The CDR3 spells CASSRQGYNEQFF. CDR3 in DNA: TGTGCCAGCAGTCGACAGGGCTACAATGAGCAGTTCTTC. The entire variable domain, with the rest obtained from reference TRBV28 and TRBJ2-1, is as follows: DVKVTQSSRYLVKRTGEKVFLECVQDMDHENMFWYRQDPGLGLRLIYFSYDVKMKEKGDIPEGYSVSREKKERFSLILESASTNQTSMYLCASSRQGYNEQFFGPGTRLTVL.

This chain joins TRBV5-1 and TRBJ1-1; the match to TRBD1 covers 9 bases. From germline, CDR1 is SGHRS and CDR2 YFSETQ. The J segment lost 3 bases and the V segment lost 4 bases, leaving 7 bases of the junction unmatched. This CDR3 spans 15 amino acids. The CDR3 here is CASSDGTGRYTEAFF. As DNA, the CDR3 is TGCGCCAGCAGCGATGGGACAGGGAGATACACTGAAGCTTTCTTT.

V and J are TRBV18 and TRBJ2-7; the match to TRBD1 covers 7 bases. This CDR3 region has 14 residues. The V gene's germline CDR1 is KGHSH and CDR2 LQKENI. V shed 6 bases, J shed 6 bases, and the junction held 11 bases outside the gene matches. As DNA, the CDR3 is TGTGCCAGCTCGCAAACAGGGGTTGCGGCCGAGCAGTACTTC. As protein: CASSQTGVAAEQYF.

J is TRBJ1-2 and V is TRBV6-6; D remains ambiguous. With 6 bases removed from V and 4 bases from J, the gap between germline ends came to 12 bases. CDR3 length: 13 amino acids. CDR1 and CDR2 (germline): MNHNY, SVGAGI (reference sequence). The CDR3 nucleotides read TGTGCCAGCAGCCTGGCCGGAACCTATGGCTACACCTTC. Residues: CASSLAGTYGYTF.

The genes are TRBV5-1 and TRBJ1-6; D is undetermined. CDR1 is SGHRS, CDR2 YFSETQ, per germline. Trimming stripped 0 bases from V and 4 bases from J, with 8 bases between. The CDR3 has 15 residues. CDR3 protein: CASSLEAVYNSPLHF. DNA of the CDR3: TGCGCCAGCAGCTTGGAGGCCGTTTATAATTCACCCCTCCACTTT.

The chain has TRBV11-2 and TRBJ2-7; D gene uncertain. The CDR3 runs to 14 residues. Germline CDR1 is SGHAT and CDR2 is FQNNGV. The V end was cut by 5 bases, the J end by 5 bases, with 16 bases between. DNA for the CDR3: TGTGCCAGCAGCCTCCCAGGTCGGGTCAACGAGCAGTACTTC. Protein sequence: CASSLPGRVNEQYF.

This chain connects TRBV7-9 to TRBJ1-2; TRBD1 matches at 8 bases. The CDR3 has 15 residues. Germline assignment: CDR1 SEHNR and CDR2 FQNEAQ (reference sequence). The trim removed 1 base at V and 6 bases at J, leaving 7 bases unmatched. CDR3 in amino acids: CASSLVQGADDGYTF. For the CDR3, the DNA is TGTGCCAGCAGCTTAGTTCAGGGGGCTGATGATGGCTACACCTTC.

The gene calls are TRBV10-3 and TRBJ2-1, with 14 bases aligning to TRBD2. The germline CDR1 and CDR2 sequences are ENHRY and SYGVKD. Losses at the gene ends were 10 bases for V and 7 bases for J; bases not matched to a gene: 9. CDR3 length: 15 residues. CDR3 sequence reads: CASKTSGGAGNEQFF. CDR3 DNA: TGTGCCAGCAAGACTAGCGGGGGGGCTGGGAATGAGCAGTTCTTC.

Notes on this clone: Other DNA sequences in the sample encode the same CDR3. In nucleotides, the CDR3 is TGTGCCAGCAGCTCGGACGGAAACTATGGCTACACCTTC. It codes for CASSSDGNYGYTF. The rearrangement links TRBV5-6 to TRBJ1-2; D is unclear. Trimming left V 3 bases short and J 2 bases short, with 8 bases between. Germline V CDR1 and CDR2: SGHDT, YYEEEE. This CDR3 has 13 amino acids.

This rearrangement joins TRBV7-2 to TRBJ2-5; D unclear. Germline V gene sequence: CDR1 SGHTA, CDR2 FQGNSA. The CDR3 extends over 15 amino acids. V shed 2 bases and J shed 1 base, with 11 bases lying between them. The CDR3 is CASSLMGRIQETQYF. CDR3 DNA: TGTGCCAGCAGCTTAATGGGCCGGATCCAAGAGACCCAGTACTTC.

The gene calls are TRBV5-4 and TRBJ1-1, with D hard to call. Germline CDR1 is SGHNT and CDR2 is YYREEE (reference sequence). The germline V and J ends were trimmed by 0 bases and 0 bases, with 12 bases remaining between them. The CDR3 spans 16 residues. The chain's CDR3 is CASSLGGTIMNTEAFF. The CDR3 region has the DNA TGTGCCAGCAGCTTGGGGGGTACCATCATGAACACTGAAGCTTTCTTT.

This sequence joins TRBV29-1 and TRBJ2-1; a possible D gene is TRBD2 (6 bases). Germline assignment: CDR1 SQVTM and CDR2 ANQGSEA. V gave up 7 bases and J gave up 0 bases, with 13 bases separating them. The CDR3 spans 14 residues. CDR3 in amino acids: CSGDSGSSYNEQFF. DNA of the CDR3: TGCAGCGGTGATAGCGGAAGCTCCTACAATGAGCAGTTCTTC.

This clone has just one count. This chain uses TRBV6-6 with TRBJ2-3; D is undetermined. The CDR3 totals 14 residues. Germline-derived CDR1 and CDR2 are MNHNY and SVGAGI (reference sequence). The V and J ends lost 6 bases and 7 bases respectively, with 17 bases between them. The CDR3 nucleotides are TGTGCCAGCAGCTCCCGCGCCCCCGTGTATACGCAGTATTTT. As protein: CASSSRAPVYTQYF.

V usage is TRBV27 and J usage is TRBJ1-1; D possibly corresponds to TRBD1 (5 bases). The CDR3 runs 14 residues. From germline, CDR1 is MNHEY and CDR2 SMNVEV (reference sequence). Trimming shortened V by 6 bases and J by 10 bases, and 21 bases separated the two germline ends. The CDR3 sequence: CASSRPDGTGGAFF. The CDR3 nucleotides are TGTGCCAGCAGCCGTCCGGATGGCACTGGGGGAGCTTTCTTT.

The rearrangement uses TRBV5-4 and TRBJ2-1, with 8 positions matching TRBD1. J gave up 4 bases and V 0 bases, and 3 bases lay outside the gene matches. This CDR3 is built from 15 residues. CDR1 is SGHNT and CDR2 is YYREEE in the germline V gene (reference sequence). CDR3 in DNA: TGTGCCAGCAGCTTGGACGGGACAGGTTACAATGAGCAGTTCTTC. This codes for CASSLDGTGYNEQFF.

CDR3 nucleotides: TGTGCCAGCAGCCTAGGACGGGCGAACACTGAAGCTTTCTTT. This gives the protein CASSLGRANTEAFF. V usage is TRBV7-2 and J usage is TRBJ1-1, with D unclear. Germline CDR1 SGHTA, CDR2 FQGNSA. This CDR3 comprises 14 residues. V lost 5 bases, J lost 1 base, and 11 bases lay in between. Filled out from reference TRBV7-2 and TRBJ1-1, the complete variable domain reads GAGVSQSPSNKVTEKGKDVELRCDPISGHTALYWYRQSLGQGLEFLIYFQGNSAPDKSGLPSDRFSAERTGGSVSTLTIQRTQQEDSAVYLCASSLGRANTEAFFGQGTRLTVV.

The V gene is TRBV11-2, the J gene TRBJ2-7, with D maybe TRBD2 (5 bases). Trimming took 5 bases from V and 1 from J, leaving 6 bases between them. CDR3 length: 12 residues. Germline CDR1 reads SGHAT; CDR2 reads FQNNGV. CDR3 sequence reads: CASSRGSYEQYF. The CDR3 region has the DNA TGTGCCAGCAGCCGCGGGTCCTACGAGCAGTACTTC.

The CDR3 DNA reads as TGTGCCAGCAGCTTATCTAGCGGGAGCTTCAATGAGCAGTTCTTC. It encodes CASSLSSGSFNEQFF. The chain couples TRBV7-2 to TRBJ2-1; TRBD2 agrees at 10 bases. The CDR3 is 15 amino acids. In germline, CDR1 is SGHTA, CDR2 FQGNSA. The V segment lost 2 bases and the J segment 6 bases; nucleotides outside the gene matches: 4.

This clone was picked up one time. The V and J genes are TRBV5-1 and TRBJ2-2; D perhaps matches TRBD1 (5 bases). Between the trimmed V and J ends, which lost 3 bases and 2 bases, there was a span of 11 bases. Germline V CDR1 and CDR2: SGHRS, YFSETQ. The CDR3 has 15 amino acids. CDR3 in amino acids: CASSSQGGNTGELFF. The CDR3 nucleotides are TGCGCCAGCAGCTCCCAGGGCGGTAACACCGGGGAGCTGTTTTTT.

The table lists this clone with a few counts. The V and J genes are TRBV5-1 and TRBJ1-6; D perhaps matches TRBD1 (5 bases). Germline loops: CDR1 SGHRS, CDR2 YFSETQ. The V gene lost 4 bases and the J gene lost 6 bases, with 17 bases spanning the gap. The CDR3 runs to 16 residues. The CDR3 DNA follows: TGCGCCAGCAGCCTGAGTGGGGGAGCGGGTAATTCACCCCTCCACTTT. It yields the protein CASSLSGGAGNSPLHF.

This CDR3 reads CASSQPRLGGPSSGNTIYF. The CDR3 nucleotides read TGCGCCAGCAGTCAACCCCGGTTGGGGGGGCCCTCCTCTGGAAACACCATATATTTT. The V and J genes are TRBV23-1 and TRBJ1-3, with D maybe TRBD1 (6 bases). TRBV23-1 is placed among ORFs of uncertain function. The V end was cut by 2 bases, the J end by 0 bases, with 20 bases between. The CDR3 runs 19 residues.

V is TRBV7-2 and J is TRBJ2-7, with 12 bases that match TRBD2. The ends lost 1 base at V and 4 bases at J; junction bases unmatched: 2. The CDR3 covers 15 residues. The germline V gene encodes CDR1 SGHTA and CDR2 FQGNSA. CDR3 amino acids: CASSLGLAGGYEQYF. The CDR3 coding sequence is TGTGCCAGCAGCTTAGGGCTAGCGGGAGGGTACGAGCAGTACTTC.

This CDR3 is CAISRPDRVYYGYTF. The DNA of the CDR3 is TGTGCCATCAGTAGACCGGACAGGGTATACTATGGCTACACCTTC. The chain carries TRBV10-3 and TRBJ1-2; 8 bases agree with TRBD1. J gave up 3 bases and V 5 bases, and 8 bases lay outside the gene matches. The length of the CDR3 is 15 residues. Germline values: CDR1 ENHRY, CDR2 SYGVKD.